This T cell receptor beta chain was obtained from a study of beta chain features in type 1 diabetes. In the study overall: All of the samples together had 95 million to 140 million sorted cells examined. Study-level findings and limits: Across all four CD4+ subsets, people with type 1 diabetes showed modestly shorter TCRB CDR3s. Compared with healthy donors, patients appeared to share more similar naive, central memory and regulatory TCRB repertoires.

Investigators reverse transcribed all isolated RNA, so they sequenced expressed TCRB transcripts. Repertoires were generated with immunoSEQ multiplex PCR, while TCRdb's copy carries only in-frame clones and drops some. The data contain under 300,000 clones, 8% of them singletons. Staining for CD45RO/CCR7/CD25/CD127/CD95/CD27 allowed sorting of CD4+ naive, central memory, regulatory and stem cell-like memory cells. This clone was counted many times. Its target is not known. Germline CDR1 and CDR2: SQVTM and ANQGSEA. Deletions cut 4 bases from V and 6 bases from J, with 16 bases between. This CDR3 has 13 residues.

This TCR was sampled from a woman aged 18-29 years in good health. The sample comprised central memory CD4+ T cells from blood. J is TRBJ2-7 and V is TRBV29-1; tentatively, D is TRBD1 (6 bases). CDR3 sequence: CSVVGPGAREQYF. The CDR3 nucleotides are TGCAGCGTTGTTGGACCAGGGGCTCGCGAGCAGTACTTC.